The 22 T cell receptor beta chains in this list originate from one sample, sequenced in a study of Ad26.COV2.S vaccination and SARS-CoV-2 variants. Produced via immunoSEQ multiplex PCR; TCRdb's table is partial and in-frame only. The sample carries 350,000 to 500,000 clones, roughly 88% recorded once. The treatment is: 15 to 20 received Ad26.COV2.S at low or high dose, single or two shots; 5 received placebo; per-sample allocation not given. Each sample was drawn 63 days after the first injection (of vaccine or placebo). The sample here was peripheral blood, taken in a trial of Ad26.COV2.S vaccine versus placebo. The receptors originated from a person aged 18-65 years who received the Ad26.COV2.S COVID-19 vaccine or a placebo.

This clone was picked up one time. V and J are TRBV5-6 and TRBJ1-2; TRBD1 matches at 8 bases. CDR1 SGHDT and CDR2 YYEEEE come from the germline V gene. After removal of 4 bases from V and 3 bases from J, the junction contained 8 bases not matched to a gene. This CDR3 region has 15 residues. The DNA for the CDR3 is TGTGCCAGCAGCCCCGGACAGGGTCTTTACTATGGCTACACCTTC. Its translation: CASSPGQGLYYGYTF. Together with reference TRBV5-6 and TRBJ1-2, the CDR3 gives the full variable domain: DAGVTQSPTHLIKTRGQQVTLRCSPKSGHDTVSWYQQALGQGPQFIFQYYEEEERQRGNFPDRFSGHQFPNYSSELNVNALLLGDSALYLCASSPGQGLYYGYTFGSGTRLTVV.

The chain joins TRBV7-9 to TRBJ1-4; TRBD1 might be the D (5 bases). The CDR3 sequence is 14 residues long. V was shortened by 5 bases and J by 3 bases, with 10 bases between the two germline ends. Germline V gives CDR1 SEHNR, CDR2 FQNEAQ (reference sequence). The DNA for the CDR3 is TGTGCCAGCAGCCTACTAGGGGCTAATGAAAAACTGTTTTTT. Amino acids: CASSLLGANEKLFF.

This clone came up once. V gene TRBV9 combines with J gene TRBJ1-4; a possible D gene is TRBD1 (6 bases). The CDR3 covers 17 residues. The V end lost 0 bases, the J end lost 3 bases, and 15 bases lay between the germline ends. Per the germline V gene, CDR1 is SGDLS and CDR2 is YYNGEE. The CDR3 DNA reads as TGTGCCAGCAGCGTAGGATTGTCGGGGGCGGCTAATGAAAAACTGTTTTTT. It is translated as CASSVGLSGAANEKLFF. Full variable domain (rest looked up from reference TRBV9 and TRBJ1-4): DSGVTQTPKHLITATGQRVTLRCSPRSGDLSVYWYQQSLDQGLQFLIQYYNGEERAKGNILERFSAQQFPDLHSELNLSSLELGDSALYFCASSVGLSGAANEKLFFGSGTQLSVL.

The chain recombines TRBV9 with TRBJ1-1; D is uncertain. Germline loops: CDR1 SGDLS, CDR2 YYNGEE. Trimming left V 0 bases short and J 5 bases short, with 8 bases between. The CDR3 has 13 residues. CDR3 amino acids: CASSVGSKTEAFF. Here the CDR3 DNA reads TGTGCCAGCAGCGTAGGTAGTAAAACTGAAGCTTTCTTT.

The chain joins TRBV2 to TRBJ2-5, with 7 bases aligning to TRBD1. J lost 1 base, V lost 4 bases, and 3 bases had no gene match. This CDR3 is built from 14 residues. CDR1 and CDR2 from the germline V gene are SNHLY and FYNNEI. CDR3 DNA sequence: TGTGCCAGCAGTGGACAGGGTCTCCAAGAGACCCAGTACTTC. Amino acid sequence: CASSGQGLQETQYF.

The sample holds one count of this clone. This chain connects TRBV28 to TRBJ2-3; 11 bases match TRBD1. Losses at the gene ends were 8 bases for V and 2 bases for J; bases not matched to a gene: 15. The CDR3 runs 18 residues. The V gene's germline CDR1 is MDHEN and CDR2 SYDVKM. CDR3 in amino acids: CASGLPGQGARVTDTQYF. CDR3 coding DNA: TGTGCCAGCGGGCTACCAGGACAGGGGGCGAGAGTCACAGATACGCAGTATTTT.

This sequence joins TRBV9 and TRBJ2-3; tentative D call: TRBD2 (5 bases). The CDR3 is 14 amino acids. V gave up 2 bases and J gave up 2 bases, with 9 bases separating them. Germline V gene lookup returns CDR1 SGDLS and CDR2 YYNGEE. CDR3 in amino acids: CASSVRAYTDTQYF. As DNA, the CDR3 is TGTGCCAGCAGCGTGAGGGCCTACACAGATACGCAGTATTTT.

The chain couples TRBV5-1 to TRBJ2-7; D gene uncertain. The CDR3 sequence is 13 residues long. V lost 4 bases, J lost 1 base, and 9 bases lay in between. CDR1 is SGHRS and CDR2 is YFSETQ in the germline V gene. The CDR3 loop reads CASSTGPSYEQYF. CDR3 nucleotide sequence: TGCGCCAGCAGCACCGGCCCATCCTACGAGCAGTACTTC.

In this sample, this clone turned up once. The chain combines TRBV10-3 with TRBJ2-7, with 14 bases matching TRBD2. CDR3 length: 15 residues. Per germline, CDR1 ENHRY and CDR2 SYGVKD. The V segment lost 4 bases and the J segment 7 bases; nucleotides outside the gene matches: 6. The CDR3 protein is CAISAGTSGRGEQYF. As DNA, the CDR3 is TGTGCCATCAGTGCCGGGACTAGCGGGAGAGGGGAGCAGTACTTC.

The rearrangement links TRBV7-2 to TRBJ2-7; 7 positions match TRBD1. Germline V CDR1 and CDR2: SGHTA, FQGNSA. V was pared by 6 bases and J by 3 bases, with 8 bases of the junction left unmatched. The CDR3 is 14 residues long. In DNA, the CDR3 is TGTGCCAGCAGTTTGGGACAGATCAACTACGAGCAGTACTTC. It encodes CASSLGQINYEQYF.

J is TRBJ1-2 and V is TRBV5-6; D remains ambiguous. V was cut by 4 bases and J by 2 bases, with 12 bases left in between. Per the germline V gene, CDR1 is SGHDT and CDR2 is YYEEEE. The CDR3 contains 14 residues. The CDR3 nucleotides are TGTGCCAGCAGCACGTTAAGTATGAACTATGGCTACACCTTC. Translated, it gives CASSTLSMNYGYTF.

The chain employs TRBV27 and TRBJ2-7; D not certain. The germline gives CDR1 MNHEY, CDR2 SMNVEV (reference sequence). The V and J ends lost 6 bases and 0 bases respectively, with 15 bases between them. This CDR3 has 15 amino acids. Written as DNA, the CDR3 is TGTGCCAGCAGGTATCAGGTTGACGTCTCCTACGAGCAGTACTTC. Residues: CASRYQVDVSYEQYF.

The chain has TRBV6-2 or TRBV6-3 and TRBJ2-7, with 10 positions matching TRBD2. Trimming cost V 2 bases and J 5 bases; bases outside gene matches: 9. Germline V gene lookup returns CDR1 MNHEY and CDR2 SVGEGT. The CDR3 length is 16 residues. This chain's CDR3 is CASSYGVGLAGDEQYF. The CDR3 DNA sequence: TGTGCCAGCAGTTACGGTGTCGGGCTAGCGGGAGACGAGCAGTACTTC.

J is TRBJ1-1 and V is TRBV9, with a tentative D call TRBD1 (5 bases). Looked up from germline, CDR1 is SGDLS and CDR2 is YYNGEE. V shed 2 bases and J shed 6 bases, with 14 bases lying between them. CDR3 length: 14 amino acids. The CDR3 protein is CASSVGPHSAEAFF. The CDR3 DNA reads TGTGCCAGCAGCGTGGGGCCCCATAGCGCTGAAGCTTTCTTT.

This clone came up a few times. J is TRBJ1-5 and V is TRBV19, with D perhaps matching TRBD1 (5 bases). In germline, CDR1 is LNHDA, CDR2 SQIVND (reference sequence). Between the trimmed V and J ends, which lost 7 bases and 8 bases, there was a span of 18 bases. This CDR3 contains 14 residues. The CDR3 protein is CASNRGSSGEPQHF. CDR3 bases: TGTGCCAGTAACCGGGGCTCGTCCGGGGAGCCCCAGCATTTT.

The chain is built from TRBV28 and TRBJ1-6; 9 bases line up with TRBD1. Germline V lookup: CDR1 MDHEN, CDR2 SYDVKM. V trimming: 5 bases; J trimming: 5 bases; junction bases outside the gene matches: 7. This CDR3 region has 16 residues. In nucleotides, the CDR3 is TGTGCCAGCAGTCCACGACAGGGGGATAATAATTCACCCCTCCACTTT. Translating gives CASSPRQGDNNSPLHF. Using reference TRBV28 and TRBJ1-6 for the parts outside the CDR3, the full variable domain is DVKVTQSSRYLVKRTGEKVFLECVQDMDHENMFWYRQDPGLGLRLIYFSYDVKMKEKGDIPEGYSVSREKKERFSLILESASTNQTSMYLCASSPRQGDNNSPLHFGNGTRLTVT.

The chain is built from TRBV28 and TRBJ1-3, with 9 bases matching TRBD1. Per the germline V gene, CDR1 is MDHEN and CDR2 is SYDVKM. V lost 2 bases and J lost 7; bases outside the gene matches: 6. The CDR3 loop spans 15 amino acids. The CDR3 DNA is TGTGCCAGCAGTTTAAAACAGGGGGCCGTGAACACCATATATTTT. Residues: CASSLKQGAVNTIYF.

The rearrangement joins TRBV27 to TRBJ2-7; TRBD1 agrees at 10 bases. J lost 5 bases, V lost 4 bases, and 8 bases had no gene match. CDR3 length equals 15 residues. CDR1 is MNHEY and CDR2 is SMNVEV in the germline V gene (reference sequence). In DNA, the CDR3 is TGTGCCAGCAGTTGGGGGAGGACAGGGGGACACGAGCAGTACTTC. Translated, it gives CASSWGRTGGHEQYF.

CDR3 sequence: CASSLIRWGEQYF. Here the CDR3 DNA reads TGTGCCAGCAGTTTAATAAGGTGGGGCGAGCAGTACTTC. The genes are TRBV12-3 or TRBV12-4 and TRBJ2-7; no clear D gene. V was trimmed by 2 bases and J by 6 bases, leaving 11 bases between them. This CDR3 is 13 amino acids long.

The rearrangement joins TRBV19 to TRBJ1-6, with 7 bases matching TRBD1. The J segment lost 7 bases and the V segment lost 6 bases, leaving 9 bases of the junction unmatched. The germline V gene encodes CDR1 LNHDA and CDR2 SQIVND (reference sequence). The CDR3 has 15 residues. CDR3 coding DNA: TGTGCCAGTAGGTTCGCGGGACAGTTAAATTCACCCCTCCACTTT. It is translated as CASRFAGQLNSPLHF. Variable domain in full (rest from reference TRBV19 and TRBJ1-6): DGGITQSPKYLFRKEGQNVTLSCEQNLNHDAMYWYRQDPGQGLRLIYYSQIVNDFQKGDIAEGYSVSREKKESFPLTVTSAQKNPTAFYLCASRFAGQLNSPLHFGNGTRLTVT.

The chain couples TRBV9 to TRBJ2-3, with TRBD1 matching over 10 bases. Trimming removed 0 bases from V and 0 bases from J; junction bases left unmatched: 4. Germline V gene data show CDR1 as SGDLS and CDR2 as YYNGEE. CDR3 length: 17 amino acids. CDR3 bases: TGTGCCAGCAGCGTAGTCGGGACAGGGGCTAGCACAGATACGCAGTATTTT. Translated, it gives CASSVVGTGASTDTQYF.

V is TRBV10-1 and J is TRBJ1-3, with D perhaps matching TRBD1 (6 bases). The ends were cut back, 11 bases at V and 0 bases at J, with 23 bases in the middle. Germline V gene lookup returns CDR1 WNHNN and CDR2 SYGVQD (reference sequence). The CDR3 extends over 17 amino acids. DNA of the CDR3: TGCGCCGACCCCCGCTCAGGACAGCTCTTCTCTGGAAACACCATATATTTT. The encoded protein is CADPRSGQLFSGNTIYF.